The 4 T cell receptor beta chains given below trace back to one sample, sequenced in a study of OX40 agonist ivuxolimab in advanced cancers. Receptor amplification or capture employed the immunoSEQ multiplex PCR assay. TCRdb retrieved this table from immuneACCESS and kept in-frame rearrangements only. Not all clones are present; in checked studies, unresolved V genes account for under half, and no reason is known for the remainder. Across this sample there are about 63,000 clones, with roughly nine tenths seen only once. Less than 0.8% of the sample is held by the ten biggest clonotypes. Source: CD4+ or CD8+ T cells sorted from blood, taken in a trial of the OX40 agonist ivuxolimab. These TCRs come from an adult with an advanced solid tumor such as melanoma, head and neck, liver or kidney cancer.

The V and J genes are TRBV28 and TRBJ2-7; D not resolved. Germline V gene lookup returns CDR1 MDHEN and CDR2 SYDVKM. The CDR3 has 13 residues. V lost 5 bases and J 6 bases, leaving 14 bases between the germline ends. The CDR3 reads CASSINLGFEQYF. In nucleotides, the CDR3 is TGTGCCAGCAGTATCAATCTAGGTTTCGAGCAGTACTTC.

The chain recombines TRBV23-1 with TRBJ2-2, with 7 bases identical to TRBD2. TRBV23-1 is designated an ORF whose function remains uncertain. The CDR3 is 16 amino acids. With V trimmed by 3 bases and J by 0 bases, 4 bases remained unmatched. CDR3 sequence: CASSHPSGANTGELFF. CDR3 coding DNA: TGCGCCAGCAGTCACCCGAGCGGGGCGAACACCGGGGAGCTGTTTTTT.

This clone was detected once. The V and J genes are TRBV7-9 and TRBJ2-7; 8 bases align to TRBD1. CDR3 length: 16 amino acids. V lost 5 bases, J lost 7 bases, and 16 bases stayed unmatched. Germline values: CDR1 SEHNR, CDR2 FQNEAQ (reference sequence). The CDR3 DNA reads TGTGCCAGCAGCACCCCCGTTGTGACAGGGGTGTCAGAGCAGTACTTC. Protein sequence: CASSTPVVTGVSEQYF.

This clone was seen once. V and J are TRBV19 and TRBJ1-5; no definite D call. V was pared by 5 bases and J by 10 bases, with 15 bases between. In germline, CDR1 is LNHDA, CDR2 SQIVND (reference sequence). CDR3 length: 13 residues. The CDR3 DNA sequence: TGTGCCAGTAGTCTCCCGGGCCTCTTTCCCCAGCATTTT. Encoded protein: CASSLPGLFPQHF.